The 27 T cell receptor beta chains listed next were all sequenced from one sample in a study of cytomegalovirus exposure and HLA in healthy donors. In the PCR, 60 Vbeta and 13 Jbeta primers were used. Method: immunoSEQ multiplex PCR; TCRdb's copy keeps in-frame clones and lacks some. This table holds 100,000 or so clones, about 80% found once. The sample taken for sequencing was PBMCs. These receptors all stem from a man between 35 and 55 years old in good health and CMV-seronegative.

V usage is TRBV9 and J usage is TRBJ2-5, with D maybe TRBD2 (7 bases). The CDR3 loop spans 16 amino acids. Trimming cost V 4 bases and J 4 bases, with 20 bases left between them. CDR1 SGDLS and CDR2 YYNGEE come from the germline V gene. The CDR3 coding sequence is TGTGCCAGCAGCCCCCTTGGGGGGGGGCTAGGAGAGACCCAGTACTTC. Translation gives CASSPLGGGLGETQYF. Drawing the rest from reference TRBV9 and TRBJ2-5, the complete variable domain is DSGVTQTPKHLITATGQRVTLRCSPRSGDLSVYWYQQSLDQGLQFLIQYYNGEERAKGNILERFSAQQFPDLHSELNLSSLELGDSALYFCASSPLGGGLGETQYFGPGTRLLVL.

The J gene is TRBJ2-2, the V gene TRBV7-8; D is possibly TRBD1 (6 bases). CDR3 size: 15 residues. Germline lookup yields CDR1 SGHVS and CDR2 FQNEAQ. V was pared by 3 bases and J by 0 bases, with 8 bases between. CDR3 sequence: CASSLDRTNTGELFF. The CDR3 region has the DNA TGTGCCAGCAGCTTGGACAGAACGAACACCGGGGAGCTGTTTTTT.

V usage is TRBV2 and J usage is TRBJ2-7; no reliable D call. Germline loops: CDR1 SNHLY, CDR2 FYNNEI. V lost 5 bases, J lost 3 bases, and 17 bases lay in between. The CDR3 length is 15 residues. The DNA for the CDR3 is TGTGCCAGCAGTCCAGTACATACAAACCTCTACGAGCAGTACTTC. Protein product: CASSPVHTNLYEQYF.

This clone is a singleton in its sample. The chain's CDR3 is CASSYRDRGYEQYF. Here the CDR3 DNA reads TGTGCCAGCAGCTATCGGGACAGGGGTTACGAGCAGTACTTC. The gene calls are TRBV9 and TRBJ2-7; TRBD1 matches 10 bases. Germline CDR1 reads SGDLS; CDR2 reads YYNGEE. Trimming removed 4 bases from V and 4 bases from J; junction bases left unmatched: 5. This CDR3 is built from 14 residues.

The rearrangement uses TRBV5-6 and TRBJ1-5, with 10 bases aligning to TRBD1. Trimming removed 3 bases from V and 7 bases from J; junction bases left unmatched: 10. The CDR3 extends over 16 amino acids. From germline, CDR1 is SGHDT and CDR2 YYEEEE. The CDR3, as DNA: TGTGCCAGCAGCTCTTACAGAGGGACAGGGGAACAGCCCCAGCATTTT. Its translation: CASSSYRGTGEQPQHF. Together with reference TRBV5-6 and TRBJ1-5, the CDR3 gives the full variable domain: DAGVTQSPTHLIKTRGQQVTLRCSPKSGHDTVSWYQQALGQGPQFIFQYYEEEERQRGNFPDRFSGHQFPNYSSELNVNALLLGDSALYLCASSSYRGTGEQPQHFGDGTRLSIL.

The rearrangement links TRBV28 to TRBJ2-7; D is unresolved. The CDR3 is 11 amino acids. Germline lookup yields CDR1 MDHEN and CDR2 SYDVKM. V shed 6 bases and J shed 6 bases, with 9 bases lying between them. The CDR3: CASSSVREQYF. Here the CDR3 DNA reads TGTGCCAGCAGCTCGGTCCGCGAGCAGTACTTC.

Concerning this clone: Relative to the germline gene, one junction end is altered; a read error may explain this. The chain joins TRBV7-9 to TRBJ2-4, with TRBD2 as a possible D gene (5 bases). The CDR3 sequence is 14 residues long. Germline V CDR1 and CDR2: SEHNR, FQNEAQ (reference sequence). CDR3: CSSGLQRDKNIQYF. The CDR3 nucleotides are TGTTCCAGCGGACTCCAACGGGACAAAAACATTCAGTACTTC.

The chain carries TRBV4-3 and TRBJ2-2; TRBD1 matches at 7 bases. This CDR3 region has 15 residues. Germline-derived CDR1 and CDR2 are LGHNA and YSLEER. Unmatched junction bases numbered 2, after V lost 3 bases and J lost 1 base. The CDR3 sequence: CASSQGTENTGELFF. The CDR3 DNA reads as TGCGCCAGCAGCCAGGGGACAGAGAACACCGGGGAGCTGTTTTTT.

This clone was counted only a few times. V usage is TRBV5-1 and J usage is TRBJ2-3; TRBD1 matches at 9 bases. Unmatched junction bases numbered 10, after V lost 4 bases and J lost 4 bases. From germline, CDR1 is SGHRS and CDR2 YFSETQ. There are 16 residues in the CDR3. The CDR3 reads CASSRGSGQGADTQYF. In DNA form, the CDR3 reads TGCGCCAGCAGCCGGGGGTCGGGACAGGGTGCAGATACGCAGTATTTT.

This chain connects TRBV7-2 to TRBJ1-3, with D perhaps TRBD1 (6 bases). V was clipped by 2 bases and J by 3 bases, with 14 bases between them. The CDR3 loop spans 16 amino acids. The germline V gene encodes CDR1 SGHTA and CDR2 FQGNSA. CDR3 loop: CASSLRGGERGNTIYF. CDR3 coding DNA: TGTGCCAGCAGCTTACGCGGGGGCGAACGTGGAAACACCATATATTTT.

The rearrangement links TRBV7-8 to TRBJ1-1, with TRBD1 matching 10 bases. After removal of 5 bases from V and 5 bases from J, the junction contained 5 bases not matched to a gene. The CDR3 totals 14 residues. The germline V gene has CDR1 SGHVS and CDR2 FQNEAQ. In nucleotides, the CDR3 is TGTGCCAGCAGCCCCGGGACAGGGGTAACTGAAGCTTTCTTT. This sequence encodes CASSPGTGVTEAFF. The entire variable domain, with the rest obtained from reference TRBV7-8 and TRBJ1-1, is as follows: GAGVSQSPRYKVAKRGQDVALRCDPISGHVSLFWYQQALGQGPEFLTYFQNEAQLDKSGLPSDRFFAERPEGSVSTLKIQRTQQEDSAVYLCASSPGTGVTEAFFGQGTRLTVV.

In DNA, the CDR3 is TGTGCCAGCAGCCAAGACGGGAACTATGGCTACACCTTC. Residues: CASSQDGNYGYTF. The V gene is TRBV5-4, the J gene TRBJ1-2; D gene uncertain. CDR3 length equals 13 residues. V lost 4 bases to trimming and J lost 2 bases, with 9 bases between them. CDR1 is SGHNT and CDR2 is YYREEE in the germline V gene (reference sequence).

J is TRBJ1-5 and V is TRBV10-1, with a possible D match to TRBD1 (5 bases). In germline, CDR1 is WNHNN, CDR2 SYGVQD (reference sequence). The CDR3 covers 14 residues. Between the trimmed V and J ends, which lost 5 bases and 5 bases, there was a span of 13 bases. The CDR3 DNA reads as TGCGCCAGCAGTTCAGGGTTATTGGATCAGCCCCAGCATTTT. This sequence encodes CASSSGLLDQPQHF.

V gene TRBV13 combines with J gene TRBJ2-1; 16 nucleotides agree with TRBD2. CDR1 and CDR2 (germline): PRHDT, FYEKMQ (reference sequence). The CDR3 consists of 21 residues. V shed 2 bases, J shed 0 bases, and the junction held 10 bases outside the gene matches. The CDR3 reads CASSLRGPGLAGGSSYNEQFF. DNA for the CDR3: TGTGCCAGCAGCTTACGGGGACCGGGACTAGCGGGGGGGAGCTCCTACAATGAGCAGTTCTTC.

This clone occurred a few times. The chain joins TRBV19 to TRBJ1-1, with D possibly TRBD1 on 5 matching bases. This CDR3 spans 14 amino acids. The V end was cut by 6 bases, the J end by 4 bases, with 15 bases between. Germline V lookup: CDR1 LNHDA, CDR2 SQIVND (reference sequence). CDR3 nucleotide sequence: TGTGCCAGTAGCCGGGACTTTATAGGCACTGAAGCTTTCTTT. It yields the protein CASSRDFIGTEAFF.

The genes are TRBV19 and TRBJ2-2; 8 nucleotides match TRBD1. With V trimmed by 4 bases and J by 10 bases, 8 bases remained unmatched. CDR1 and CDR2 (germline): LNHDA, SQIVND (reference sequence). The CDR3 loop spans 14 amino acids. Here the CDR3 reads CASSSQGAFAELFF. CDR3 sequence (DNA): TGTGCCAGTAGTAGTCAGGGGGCTTTCGCGGAGCTGTTTTTT. Looking up the rest from reference TRBV19 and TRBJ2-2 gives the full variable domain: DGGITQSPKYLFRKEGQNVTLSCEQNLNHDAMYWYRQDPGQGLRLIYYSQIVNDFQKGDIAEGYSVSREKKESFPLTVTSAQKNPTAFYLCASSSQGAFAELFFGEGSRLTVL.

The chain links TRBV19 to TRBJ1-5; perhaps TRBD1 as D (6 bases). There are 14 residues in the CDR3. CDR1 is LNHDA, CDR2 SQIVND, per germline (reference sequence). V was clipped by 5 bases and J by 6 bases, with 14 bases between them. CDR3 region: CASSGGPAVQPQHF. In DNA form, the CDR3 reads TGTGCCAGTAGTGGGGGCCCCGCGGTTCAGCCCCAGCATTTT.

The rearrangement joins TRBV5-1 to TRBJ1-5, with 9 bases identical to TRBD1. J was trimmed by 1 base and V by 4 bases; bases with no gene match: 9. The CDR3 covers 17 residues. Per germline, CDR1 SGHRS and CDR2 YFSETQ. CDR3 DNA sequence: TGCGCCAGCAGCCGGATAACAGGGGGCCTAAGCAATCAGCCCCAGCATTTT. Translated, it gives CASSRITGGLSNQPQHF.

The chain recombines TRBV29-1 with TRBJ2-1; 9 bases agree with TRBD1. The CDR3 contains 14 residues. In germline, CDR1 is SQVTM, CDR2 ANQGSEA. V dropped 7 bases and J dropped 6; count of bases not matched to a gene: 10. The CDR3 coding sequence is TGCAGCGCCGTGGACAGGGGCGTGATCAATGAGCAGTTCTTC. This gives the protein CSAVDRGVINEQFF.

V gene TRBV18 combines with J gene TRBJ2-5; the D gene is possibly TRBD2 (6 bases). The J call is doubtful: the DNA matches TRBJ2-7 better. The germline gives CDR1 KGHSH, CDR2 LQKENI. This CDR3 contains 16 residues. CDR3 DNA: TGTGCCAGCTCACCGCCTACTAGCATAGGACGGTACGAGCAGTACTTC. Translation gives CASSPPTSIGRYEQYF.

The rearrangement uses TRBV28 and TRBJ1-2; perhaps TRBD1 as D (6 bases). V dropped 4 bases and J dropped 4 bases, with 13 bases sitting between them. The CDR3 extends over 14 amino acids. Germline CDR1 MDHEN, CDR2 SYDVKM. The CDR3 reads CASSSGGQVYGYTF. In DNA form, the CDR3 reads TGTGCCAGCAGTTCCGGGGGGCAGGTCTATGGCTACACCTTC.

This clone was counted a few times. The DNA of the CDR3 is TGTGCCAGCAGTTTAGGGAGTGAGCAGTTCTTC. As protein: CASSLGSEQFF. The rearrangement links TRBV28 to TRBJ2-1, with TRBD2 as a possible D gene (5 bases). V dropped 2 bases and J dropped 9 bases, with 5 bases sitting between them. This CDR3 is 11 amino acids long. Germline-derived CDR1 and CDR2 are MDHEN and SYDVKM.

The V and J genes are TRBV6-5 and TRBJ1-2; the D is unclear. V shed 0 bases and J shed 6 bases, with 17 bases lying between them. The CDR3 runs to 16 residues. Germline CDR1 and CDR2: MNHEY and SVGAGI. CDR3 amino acids: CASSYSNAALGNGYTF. The CDR3 bases are TGTGCCAGCAGTTACTCGAATGCGGCTCTTGGAAATGGCTACACCTTC.

This clone turned up a few times. The chain uses TRBV6-6 and TRBJ1-2; TRBD1 aligns across 10 bases. Per the germline V gene, CDR1 is MNHNY and CDR2 is SVGAGI (reference sequence). The CDR3 runs to 14 residues. Trimming at V came to 0 bases and at J to 5 bases, leaving 0 bases not matched to a gene. The CDR3 region is CASSYSGQGYGYTF. The CDR3 DNA reads TGTGCCAGCAGTTACTCGGGACAGGGGTATGGCTACACCTTC.

This sequence joins TRBV28 and TRBJ2-7; 9 positions agree with TRBD1. After removal of 4 bases from V and 0 bases from J, the junction contained 4 bases not matched to a gene. Germline CDR1 MDHEN, CDR2 SYDVKM. The CDR3 contains 15 residues. The CDR3 region has the DNA TGTGCCAGCAGTTCCGGGACAGGGAGCTCCTACGAGCAGTACGTC. Translating gives CASSSGTGSSYEQYV.

This clone was seen only a few times. The chain couples TRBV11-3 to TRBJ2-6; D gene uncertain. Between the trimmed V and J ends, which lost 5 bases and 4 bases, there was a span of 12 bases. CDR1 and CDR2 (germline): SGHNT, YENEEA. This CDR3 comprises 15 residues. The CDR3, as DNA: TGTGCCAGCAGCCCAGGTCTGCAGGGGGCCAACGTCCTGACTTTC. Its protein is CASSPGLQGANVLTF. Complete variable domain (other parts from reference TRBV11-3 and TRBJ2-6): EAGVVQSPRYKIIEKKQPVAFWCNPISGHNTLYWYLQNLGQGPELLIRYENEEAVDDSQLPKDRFSAERLKGVDSTLKIQPAELGDSAVYLCASSPGLQGANVLTFGAGSRLTVL.

The CDR3 nucleotides read TGCGCCAGCAGTTCCATCTCTGGGGCCAACGTCCTGACTTTC. Protein sequence: CASSSISGANVLTF. The V call is TRBV10-2, the J call TRBJ2-6, with unresolved D. Germline CDR1 is WSHSY and CDR2 is SAAADI. The ends were cut back, 5 bases at V and 0 bases at J, with 5 bases in the middle. The CDR3 runs 14 residues.